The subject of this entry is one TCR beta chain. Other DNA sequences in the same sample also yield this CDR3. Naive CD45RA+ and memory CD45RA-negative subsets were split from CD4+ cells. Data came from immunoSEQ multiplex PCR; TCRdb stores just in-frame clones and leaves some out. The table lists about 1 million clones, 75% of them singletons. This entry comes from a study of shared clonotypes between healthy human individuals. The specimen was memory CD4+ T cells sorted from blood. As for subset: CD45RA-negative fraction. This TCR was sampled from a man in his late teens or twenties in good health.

The CDR3 nucleotides read TGCGCCAGCAGCTTGGACAGCTTGAATCAGCCCCAGCATTTT. This encodes CASSLDSLNQPQHF. This sequence joins TRBV5-1 and TRBJ1-5; D ambiguous. V shed 0 bases and J shed 4 bases, with 8 bases lying between them. The CDR3 is 14 amino acids. Germline V CDR1 and CDR2: SGHRS, YFSETQ. Together with reference TRBV5-1 and TRBJ1-5, the CDR3 gives the full variable domain: KAGVTQTPRYLIKTRGQQVTLSCSPISGHRSVSWYQQTPGQGLQFLFEYFSETQRNKGNFPGRFSGRQFSNSRSEMNVSTLELGDSALYLCASSLDSLNQPQHFGDGTRLSIL.